This T cell receptor (beta chain) was identified during a study of blood T cell repertoires in COVID-19. Study-wide background: Italy, Spain and the United States were the sources of the convalescent and acute COVID-19 samples.

Each participant's cohort was designated according to participant-reported clinical history. Before being deemed recovered, Cohort 3 donors had two negative PCRs, clearance, or symptom resolution. In the original workflow: How many nucleated cells were present was estimated from reference gene primer amplification. TCRdb's copy holds only in-frame clones and misses some; the assay was immunoSEQ multiplex PCR. Clonal size and the V and J genes are those of that table, whereas D and trimming came from the DNA. The sample consists of 350,000 to 450,000 clones, more than 80% of them appearing once. J was trimmed by 5 bases and V by 0 bases; bases with no gene match: 8. Germline loops: CDR1 LGHDT, CDR2 YNNKEL (reference sequence). CDR3 length: 17 residues.

The sequence was obtained from a man in his thirties or forties who had recovered from COVID-19. Source material: PBMCs or T cells enriched from blood (not recorded which). The chain recombines TRBV3-1 (or the pseudogene TRBV3-2) with TRBJ2-7, with TRBD2 matching 12 bases. As DNA, the CDR3 is TGTGCCAGCAGCCAAGAGTGGCTAGCGGGAGGGAAACACGAGCAGTACTTC. Translated: CASSQEWLAGGKHEQYF.